The 10 T cell receptor beta chains reported below all come from one sample, sequenced in a study of T cell repertoires in ileal Crohn's disease. The method was immunoSEQ multiplex PCR; TCRdb's version includes in-frame clones alone and lacks a portion of them. The sample lists 2,400 or so clones, around 84% occurring once. As to time point: neoterminal ileum biopsy at postoperative endoscopy, about 6 months after surgery. Specimen: ileal tissue. All receptors derive from an adult with Crohn's disease.

The gene calls are TRBV27 and TRBJ1-2; D possibly corresponds to TRBD1 (5 bases). The CDR3 totals 19 residues. Looked up from germline, CDR1 is MNHEY and CDR2 is SMNVEV (reference sequence). V shed 6 bases and J shed 1 base, with 27 bases lying between them. The CDR3: CASSPKPTGFEVDNYGYTF. As DNA, the CDR3 is TGTGCCAGCAGCCCAAAACCAACAGGCTTTGAAGTAGATAACTATGGCTACACCTTC.

The chain is built from TRBV18 and TRBJ1-2; D is possibly TRBD1 (5 bases). Trimming took off 4 bases at V and 6 bases at J, with 12 bases between the two ends. The germline gives CDR1 KGHSH, CDR2 LQKENI. CDR3 length: 13 amino acids. The DNA for the CDR3 is TGTGCCAGCTCACTTTCCCCAGGGCATGGCTACACCTTC. Translated: CASSLSPGHGYTF. The full variable domain, in which reference TRBV18 and TRBJ1-2 provide the parts outside the CDR3, is NAGVMQNPRHLVRRRGQEARLRCSPMKGHSHVYWYRQLPEEGLKFMVYLQKENIIDESGMPKERFSAEFPKEGPSILRIQQVVRGDSAAYFCASSLSPGHGYTFGSGTRLTVV.

V is TRBV23-1 and J is TRBJ1-4; D remains unclear. TRBV23-1 is noted as an ORF with a role that remains uncertain. The CDR3 sequence is 15 residues long. The V and J ends lost 0 bases and 11 bases respectively, with 16 bases between them. CDR3 loop: CASSQSRGGGCKLFF. CDR3 DNA: TGCGCCAGCAGTCAATCCCGGGGTGGCGGGTGTAAACTGTTTTTT.

The genes are TRBV4-2 and TRBJ1-1; D is ambiguous. V dropped 0 bases and J dropped 6 bases, with 14 bases sitting between them. Germline assignment: CDR1 LGHNA and CDR2 YNFKEQ. The CDR3 is 15 residues long. CDR3 amino acids: CASSQEKASVAEAFF. CDR3 nucleotides: TGTGCCAGCAGCCAAGAAAAGGCTAGTGTCGCTGAAGCTTTCTTT.

The chain carries TRBV4-2 and TRBJ2-2; 10 nucleotides match TRBD1. J lost 0 bases, V lost 2 bases, and 3 bases had no gene match. The CDR3 spans 17 residues. Germline V gene lookup returns CDR1 LGHNA and CDR2 YNFKEQ. The CDR3 DNA is TGTGCCAGCAGCCAAAAAGGGACAGGGGCGAACACCGGGGAGCTGTTTTTT. Translating gives CASSQKGTGANTGELFF.

V usage is TRBV5-1 and J usage is TRBJ2-6, with a tentative D call TRBD2 (6 bases). Germline CDR1 and CDR2: SGHRS and YFSETQ. CDR3 length: 16 residues. V lost 0 bases and J lost 3, with 10 bases in between. The CDR3 region is CASSLDGGLGANVLTF. The CDR3 nucleotides read TGCGCCAGCAGCTTGGATGGGGGACTTGGGGCCAACGTCCTGACTTTC.

The chain employs TRBV11-2 and TRBJ2-7; TRBD1 agrees at 7 bases. The CDR3 sequence is 14 residues long. CDR1 and CDR2 from the germline V gene are SGHAT and FQNNGV. With 1 base clipped from V and 3 bases from J, the junction kept 3 bases outside the gene matches. The CDR3 DNA follows: TGTGCCAGCAGCTTAGGGACAGGACTCTACGAGCAGTACTTC. This codes for CASSLGTGLYEQYF. The full variable domain, rest sourced from reference TRBV11-2 and TRBJ2-7, is EAGVAQSPRYKIIEKRQSVAFWCNPISGHATLYWYQQILGQGPKLLIQFQNNGVVDDSQLPKDRFSAERLKGVDSTLKIQPAKLEDSAVYLCASSLGTGLYEQYFGPGTRLTVT.

The chain is built from TRBV4-1 and TRBJ1-5; 9 nucleotides match TRBD1. Germline CDR1 MGHRA, CDR2 YSYEKL. Germline trimming cut 1 base from V and 11 bases from J; bases unmatched to any gene: 12. This CDR3 is 16 amino acids long. This chain's CDR3 is CASSQVLGTGQVAQHF. DNA for the CDR3: TGCGCCAGCAGCCAAGTCCTCGGGACAGGGCAAGTTGCCCAGCATTTT.

The chain combines TRBV6-4 with TRBJ2-3, with D unclear. From germline, CDR1 is MRHNA and CDR2 SNTAGT. The CDR3 totals 15 residues. V lost 3 bases and J lost 1, with 11 bases in between. CDR3 protein: CASSERSGGTDTQYF. CDR3 DNA: TGTGCCAGCAGTGAGCGGAGTGGTGGCACAGATACGCAGTATTTT.

V and J are TRBV19 and TRBJ2-1; 8 bases align to TRBD1. Germline CDR1 and CDR2: LNHDA and SQIVND (reference sequence). The CDR3 totals 14 residues. The J segment lost 8 bases and the V segment lost 0 bases, leaving 3 bases of the junction unmatched. The CDR3 region is CASSIDTGGYEQFF. CDR3 DNA sequence: TGTGCCAGTAGTATAGATACAGGGGGGTATGAGCAGTTCTTC.